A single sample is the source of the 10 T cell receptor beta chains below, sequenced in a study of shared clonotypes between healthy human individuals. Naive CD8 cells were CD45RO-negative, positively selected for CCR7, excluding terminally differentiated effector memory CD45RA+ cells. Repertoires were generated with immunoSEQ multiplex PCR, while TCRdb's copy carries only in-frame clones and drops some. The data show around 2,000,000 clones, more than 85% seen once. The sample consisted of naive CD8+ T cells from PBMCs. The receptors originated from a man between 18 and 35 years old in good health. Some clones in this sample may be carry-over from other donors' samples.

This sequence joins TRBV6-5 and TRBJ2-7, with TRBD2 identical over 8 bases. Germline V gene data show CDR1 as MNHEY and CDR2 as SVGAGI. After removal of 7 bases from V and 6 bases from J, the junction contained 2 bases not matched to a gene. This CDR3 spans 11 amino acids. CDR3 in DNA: TGTGCCAGCATAGCGGGGACCGAGCAGTACTTC. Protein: CASIAGTEQYF.

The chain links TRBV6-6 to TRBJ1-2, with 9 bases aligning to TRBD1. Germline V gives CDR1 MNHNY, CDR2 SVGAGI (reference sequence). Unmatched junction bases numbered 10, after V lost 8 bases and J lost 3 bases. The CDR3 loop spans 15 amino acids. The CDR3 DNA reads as TGTGCCAGCGGGACACCTCGACAGGGGGACTATGGCTACACCTTC. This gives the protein CASGTPRQGDYGYTF.

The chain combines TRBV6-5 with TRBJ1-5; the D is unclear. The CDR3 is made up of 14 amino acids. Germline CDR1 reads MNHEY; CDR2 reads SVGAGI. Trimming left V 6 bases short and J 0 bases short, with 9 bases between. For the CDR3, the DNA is TGTGCCAGCAGCTCCGAGAATAGCAATCAGCCCCAGCATTTT. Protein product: CASSSENSNQPQHF.

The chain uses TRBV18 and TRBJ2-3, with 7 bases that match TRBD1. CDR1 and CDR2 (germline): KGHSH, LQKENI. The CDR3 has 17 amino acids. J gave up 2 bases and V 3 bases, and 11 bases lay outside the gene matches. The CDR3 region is CASSPQLRDRFTDTQYF. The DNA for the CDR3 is TGTGCCAGCTCACCCCAACTCCGGGACAGATTCACAGATACGCAGTATTTT.

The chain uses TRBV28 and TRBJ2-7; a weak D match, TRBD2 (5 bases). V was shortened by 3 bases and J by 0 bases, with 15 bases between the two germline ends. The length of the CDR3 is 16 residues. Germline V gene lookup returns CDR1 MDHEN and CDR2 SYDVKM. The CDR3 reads CASSLVGSLSSYEQYF. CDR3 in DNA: TGTGCCAGCAGTTTGGTGGGGAGCCTAAGCTCCTACGAGCAGTACTTC.

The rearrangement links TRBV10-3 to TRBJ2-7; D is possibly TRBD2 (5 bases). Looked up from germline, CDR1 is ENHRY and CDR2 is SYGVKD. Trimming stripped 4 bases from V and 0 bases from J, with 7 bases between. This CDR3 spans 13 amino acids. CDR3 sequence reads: CAISAGISYEQYF. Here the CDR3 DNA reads TGTGCCATCAGTGCGGGGATCTCCTACGAGCAGTACTTC.

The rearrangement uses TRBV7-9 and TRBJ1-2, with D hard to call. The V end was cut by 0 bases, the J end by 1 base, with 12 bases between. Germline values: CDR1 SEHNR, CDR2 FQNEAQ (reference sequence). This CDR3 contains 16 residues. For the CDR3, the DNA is TGTGCCAGCAGCTTAGCGTCTCGGGGATTTAACTATGGCTACACCTTC. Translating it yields CASSLASRGFNYGYTF.

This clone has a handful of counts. The CDR3 reads CASGPGGPGYTF. The DNA for the CDR3 is TGTGCCAGCGGTCCCGGGGGGCCCGGCTACACCTTC. The V and J genes are TRBV28 and TRBJ1-2; D perhaps matches TRBD1 (6 bases). V lost 8 bases and J 8 bases, leaving 15 bases between the germline ends. CDR3 length: 12 amino acids. Per germline, CDR1 MDHEN and CDR2 SYDVKM.

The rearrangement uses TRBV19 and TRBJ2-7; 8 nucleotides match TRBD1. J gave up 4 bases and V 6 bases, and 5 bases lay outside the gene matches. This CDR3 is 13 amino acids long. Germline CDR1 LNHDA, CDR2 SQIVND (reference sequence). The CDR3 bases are TGTGCCAGTAGCCGACAGGGGCATTACGAGCAGTACTTC. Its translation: CASSRQGHYEQYF.

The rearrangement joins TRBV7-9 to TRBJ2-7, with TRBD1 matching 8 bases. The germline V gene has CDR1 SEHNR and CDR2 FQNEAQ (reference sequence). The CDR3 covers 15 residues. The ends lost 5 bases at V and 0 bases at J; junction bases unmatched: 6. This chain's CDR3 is CASSQGAAASYEQYF. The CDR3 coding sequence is TGTGCCAGCAGCCAGGGGGCAGCTGCCTCCTACGAGCAGTACTTC.